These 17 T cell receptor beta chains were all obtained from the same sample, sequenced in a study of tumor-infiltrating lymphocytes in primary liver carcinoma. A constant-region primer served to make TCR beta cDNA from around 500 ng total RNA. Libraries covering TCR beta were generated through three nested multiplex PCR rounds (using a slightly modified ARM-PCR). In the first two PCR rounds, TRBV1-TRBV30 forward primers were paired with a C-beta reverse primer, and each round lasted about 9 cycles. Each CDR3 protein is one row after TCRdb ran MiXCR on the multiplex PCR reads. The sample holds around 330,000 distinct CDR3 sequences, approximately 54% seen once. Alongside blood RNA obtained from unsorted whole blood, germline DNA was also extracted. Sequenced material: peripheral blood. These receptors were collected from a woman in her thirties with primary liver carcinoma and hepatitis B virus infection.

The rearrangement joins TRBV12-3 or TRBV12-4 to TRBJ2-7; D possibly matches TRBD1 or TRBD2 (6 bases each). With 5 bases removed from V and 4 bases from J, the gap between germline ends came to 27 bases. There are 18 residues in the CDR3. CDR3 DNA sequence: TGTGCCAGCAGTCCCACTAGGACAGAAGCGGGCCCGATTTACGAGCAGTACTTC. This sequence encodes CASSPTRTEAGPIYEQYF.

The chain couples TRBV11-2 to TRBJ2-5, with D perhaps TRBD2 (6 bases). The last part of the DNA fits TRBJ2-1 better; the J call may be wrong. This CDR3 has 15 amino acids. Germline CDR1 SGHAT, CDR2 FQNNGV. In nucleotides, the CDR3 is TGTGCCAGCAGCCCAAACCCAGCAACTAGCTTTAAGCAGTTCTTC. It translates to CASSPNPATSFKQFF.

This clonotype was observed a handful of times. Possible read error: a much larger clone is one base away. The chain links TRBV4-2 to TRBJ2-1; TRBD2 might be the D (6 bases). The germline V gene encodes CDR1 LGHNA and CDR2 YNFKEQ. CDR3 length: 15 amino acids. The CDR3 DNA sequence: TGTACCAGCAGCCCCCCAATGACTAGACGCAATGAGCAGTTCTTC. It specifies CTSSPPMTRRNEQFF.

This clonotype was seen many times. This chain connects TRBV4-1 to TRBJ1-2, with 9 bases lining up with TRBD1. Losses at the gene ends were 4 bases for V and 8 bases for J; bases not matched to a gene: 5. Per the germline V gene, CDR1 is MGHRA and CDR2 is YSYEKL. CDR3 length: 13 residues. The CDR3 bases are TGCGCCAGCAGCCGGACAGGGGCAGGCGGCTACACCTTC. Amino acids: CASSRTGAGGYTF.

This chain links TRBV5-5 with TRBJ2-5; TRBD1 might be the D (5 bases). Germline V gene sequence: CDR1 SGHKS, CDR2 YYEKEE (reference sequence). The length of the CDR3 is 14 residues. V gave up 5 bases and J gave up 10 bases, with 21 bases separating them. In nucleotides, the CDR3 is TGTGCCAGCAGGAGACGGGCGGACACCAAGGGCCAGTACTTC. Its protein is CASRRRADTKGQYF.

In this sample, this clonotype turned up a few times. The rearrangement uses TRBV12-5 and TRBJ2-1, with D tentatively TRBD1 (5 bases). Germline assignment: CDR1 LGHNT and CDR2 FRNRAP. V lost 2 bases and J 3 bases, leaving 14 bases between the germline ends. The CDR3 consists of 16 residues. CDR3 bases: TGTGCTAGTGGTTTGAATGCAGGGTTGGTCTACAATGAGCAGTTCTTC. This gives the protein CASGLNAGLVYNEQFF.

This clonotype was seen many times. CDR3 in DNA: TGTGCCTGGACTAAGGATAGCAATCAGCCCCAGCATTTT. Translating gives CAWTKDSNQPQHF. This chain links TRBV30 with TRBJ1-5; D uncertain. From germline, CDR1 is GTSNPN and CDR2 SVGIG (reference sequence). CDR3 length: 13 residues. Trimming took 4 bases from V and 0 from J, leaving 7 bases between them.

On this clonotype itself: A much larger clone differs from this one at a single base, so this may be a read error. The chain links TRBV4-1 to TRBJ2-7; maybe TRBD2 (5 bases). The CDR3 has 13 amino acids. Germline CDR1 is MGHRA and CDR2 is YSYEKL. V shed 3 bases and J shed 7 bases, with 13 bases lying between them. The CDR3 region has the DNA TGCGCCAGCAGCCATGACTATAGGAGGGAGCAGTACTTC. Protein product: CASSHDYRREQYF.

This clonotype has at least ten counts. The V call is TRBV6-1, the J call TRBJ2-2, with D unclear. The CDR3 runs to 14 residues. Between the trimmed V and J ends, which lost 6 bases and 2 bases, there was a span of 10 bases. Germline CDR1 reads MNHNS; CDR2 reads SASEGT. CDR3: CASRELSNTGELFF. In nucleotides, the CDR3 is TGTGCCAGCAGGGAACTCTCTAACACCGGGGAGCTGTTTTTT.

CDR3 sequence (DNA): TGTGCCAGCAGTTACAGGATGCAGGGATCCGATCAGTACTTC. Translating gives CASSYRMQGSDQYF. The J gene is TRBJ2-7, the V gene TRBV6-5; possibly TRBD1 for D (5 bases). V lost 2 bases and J lost 10, with 18 bases in between. Germline V gene sequence: CDR1 MNHEY, CDR2 SVGAGI. The CDR3 is made up of 14 amino acids.

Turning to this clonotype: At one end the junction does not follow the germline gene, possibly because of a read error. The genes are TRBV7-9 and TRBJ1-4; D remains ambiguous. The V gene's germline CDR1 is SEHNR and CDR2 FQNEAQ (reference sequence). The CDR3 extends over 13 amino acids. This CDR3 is CASSPRFGEKLSF. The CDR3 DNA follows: TGTGCCAGCAGCCCAAGGTTTGGGGAAAAACTGTCTTTT.

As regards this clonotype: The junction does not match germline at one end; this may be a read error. As DNA, the CDR3 is TGTGCAAGCATAAAGGGACAGATGGCCAAAAACATTCAGTACTTC. Translated: CASIKGQMAKNIQYF. The V gene is TRBV6-6, the J gene TRBJ2-4, with TRBD1 matching 7 bases. The CDR3 is 15 residues long. Looked up from germline, CDR1 is MNHNY and CDR2 is SVGAGI (reference sequence).

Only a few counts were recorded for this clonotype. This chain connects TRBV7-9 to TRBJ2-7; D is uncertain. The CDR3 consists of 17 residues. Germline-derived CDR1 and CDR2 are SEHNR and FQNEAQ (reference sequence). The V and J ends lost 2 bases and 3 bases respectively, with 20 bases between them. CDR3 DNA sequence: TGTGCCAGCAGCTTAAGGTTTGGCATAGGTCCCAACTACGAGCAGTACTTC. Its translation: CASSLRFGIGPNYEQYF. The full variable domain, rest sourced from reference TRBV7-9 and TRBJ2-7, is DTGVSQNPRHKITKRGQNVTFRCDPISEHNRLYWYRQTLGQGPEFLTYFQNEAQLEKSRLLSDRFSAERPKGSFSTLEIQRTEQGDSAMYLCASSLRFGIGPNYEQYFGPGTRLTVT.

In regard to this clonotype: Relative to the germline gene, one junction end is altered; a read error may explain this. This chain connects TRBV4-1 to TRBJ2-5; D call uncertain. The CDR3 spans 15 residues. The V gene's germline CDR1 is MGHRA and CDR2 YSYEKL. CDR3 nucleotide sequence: TGCGGCAGCAGTCCAAACACACGGATCCAGGAGACCCAGTACTTC. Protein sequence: CGSSPNTRIQETQYF.

The DNA of the CDR3 is TGTGCCAGCAGCTTAGTTGCAGGGAGGGGAGGGACCCAGTACTTC. Amino acids: CASSLVAGRGGTQYF. The rearrangement uses TRBV5-4 and TRBJ2-5, with 7 bases that match TRBD2. The CDR3 is 15 residues long. CDR1 SGHNT and CDR2 YYREEE come from the germline V gene (reference sequence). After removal of 2 bases from V and 7 bases from J, the junction contained 11 bases not matched to a gene.

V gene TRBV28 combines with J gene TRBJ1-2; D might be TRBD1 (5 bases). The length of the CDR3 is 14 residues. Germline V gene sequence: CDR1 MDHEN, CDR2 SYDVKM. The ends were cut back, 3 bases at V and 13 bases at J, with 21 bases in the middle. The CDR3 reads CASSFNKGVYGFTF. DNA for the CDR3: TGTGCCAGCAGTTTCAACAAAGGGGTCTATGGGTTCACCTTC.

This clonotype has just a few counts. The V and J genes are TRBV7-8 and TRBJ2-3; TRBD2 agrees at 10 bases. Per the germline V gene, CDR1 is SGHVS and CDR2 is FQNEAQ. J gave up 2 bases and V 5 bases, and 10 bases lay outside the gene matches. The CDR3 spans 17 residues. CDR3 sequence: CASSHVLAGVFTDTQYF. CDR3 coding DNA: TGTGCCAGCAGCCACGTCCTAGCGGGAGTATTCACAGATACGCAGTATTTT. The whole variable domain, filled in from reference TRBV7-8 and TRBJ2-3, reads GAGVSQSPRYKVAKRGQDVALRCDPISGHVSLFWYQQALGQGPEFLTYFQNEAQLDKSGLPSDRFFAERPEGSVSTLKIQRTQQEDSAVYLCASSHVLAGVFTDTQYFGPGTRLTVL.